The source of this TCR beta chain is a study of siplizumab effects on memory and regulatory T cells (dated by TCRdb to between 2018 and 2021). About the study as a whole: The study looked at the effect of siplizumab, an anti-CD2 antibody, on alloreactive T-cell subsets in allogeneic mixed lymphocyte reactions made from human PBMCs.

V is shortened by 11 bases, J by 1 base, and the region joining them spans 11 bases. CDR1 and CDR2 are read off the germline V gene as MNHNS and SASEGT. The CDR3 contains 13 residues, cysteine and phenylalanine counted. The kept DNA is CDR3 alone, 39 bases in frame from the first base. A remark on this clone: Its antigen is unknown. No base qualities exist here, and no much larger clone lies one base off it.

Library generation was performed with the immunoSEQ multiplex PCR assay. About 10^5 TCR templates per sample were assayed on the deep sequencing platform. Genomic DNA extracted from sorted T cells was used for TCRbeta CDR3 sequencing. In the paper's pipeline: The R programming language was used for clonal analysis of the TCRbeta CDR3 data. Comparing unstimulated samples against CFSE-low samples taken after the reaction was how alloreactive CD4+ and CD8+ clones were defined. Alloreactive CD4+ clones were assigned to regulatory or non-regulatory origin by matching sequences to sorted unstimulated Treg and non-Treg repertoires. The immuneACCESS repertoire file appears here via TCRdb, limited to in-frame rearrangements. These files lack a portion of the clones; in checked studies, under half of the deficit traces to unresolved V genes, and the cause of the others is not known. V and J calls and clone size come straight from that table; D and trimming were deduced from the DNA. The sample includes some 100,000 clones, with more than 95% observed a single time. Less than 0.035% of the sample belongs to the ten largest clones.

Study-level results and caveats: Among mappable alloreactive CD4+ clones, an average Treg-derived fraction of around 71% was observed with siplizumab, compared with roughly 28% in control reactions. No functional confirmation was obtained for the suppressive function of proliferating Tregs from siplizumab cultures. Sequences below about 10^-5 frequency were poorly captured, so only a minor fraction of alloreactive clones could be mapped to unstimulated subsets. Siplizumab significantly lowered the cumulative frequency of alloreactive sequences that could be traced to unstimulated CD4+ memory T cells. Greater diversity appeared to be present in unstimulated naive T cells than in memory T cells, and a substantial contribution to the alloresponse seemed to be made by naive cells. A naive or memory phenotype could not be assigned to roughly 75-96% of proliferating CD4+ or CD8+ clones.

Additional sequencing covered unstimulated subsets from three donor pairs, namely CD8+ effector memory, CD4+ naive, CD8+ TEMRA, CD4+ memory and CD8+ naive. Sorted unstimulated T cells, along with proliferating T cells recovered from mixed lymphocyte reactions, underwent TCRbeta CDR3 sequencing. Fresh whole blood from approximately ten HLA-typed healthy donors was used to isolate PBMCs. The sequenced sample was naive CD4+ T cells sorted from blood. What this sample's cell subset or site label stands for: unstimulated naive T cells. Recombination linked TRBV6-1 to TRBJ2-2; the D segment cannot be called with confidence. The source of this sequence is a human donor in good health. CDR3 protein: CAGNRGNTGELFF. The bases read TGTGCCGGGAACAGAGGGAACACCGGGGAGCTGTTTTTT.